The entry below describes one T cell receptor (beta chain). Antigen specificity is unknown. These data come from a study of early T cells in non-severe SARS-CoV-2 infection. Study in general: RNA in bulk from unsorted whole blood was sequenced, and chains were unpaired. The study, taken as a whole, reports: VDJdb matching skewed toward anti-spike CD8 responses, missing private and CD4 specificities.

Individual cDNA molecules were tagged with unique molecular identifiers. TCRdb re-called the 5' RACE reads with MiXCR, one entry per CDR3 protein. The profile covers 50,000 to 60,000 distinct CDR3 sequences, with about 6.4% appearing a single time and 5.5% to 7.5% taken by the ten largest. The sample consisted of whole blood, taken at baseline. The TCR was taken from an adult who was a healthcare worker with PCR-confirmed SARS-CoV-2 infection or an uninfected control (not recorded which).

CDR3 nucleotide sequence: TGTGCCAGCAGCCTCGGACAGGGGCTCTCCTACGAGCAGTACTTC. Translation: CASSLGQGLSYEQYF. The rearrangement uses TRBV4-2 and TRBJ2-7; 9 bases align to TRBD1. The V and J ends lost 4 bases and 0 bases, in that order; junction bases with no gene match: 4. This CDR3 spans 15 amino acids. Germline CDR1 LGHNA, CDR2 YNFKEQ.